The source of this T cell receptor beta chain is a study of T cells after yellow fever vaccination. This clonotype appeared a few times. Its antigen remains unidentified. Broader study findings: Reappearing after the booster were most of the clones from primary vaccination (approximately 96% CD4, approximately 85% CD8).

MiXCR was run by TCRdb on the 5' RACE reads, yielding one entry per CDR3 protein. The sample records 100,000 to 150,000 distinct CDR3 sequences, about 7.4% being singletons. The source material was CD4+ T cells sorted from PBMCs, sampled around 10 days after the first yellow fever vaccination. This receptor was taken from a man aged 18 to 30 who received the YFV17D yellow fever vaccine.

In DNA, the CDR3 is TGTGCCAGCTCACCACTCCCCTCCTATAATTCACCCCTCCACTTT. Amino acid sequence: CASSPLPSYNSPLHF. The chain uses TRBV18 and TRBJ1-6; D gene ambiguous. V lost 1 base and J 0 bases, leaving 4 bases between the germline ends. This CDR3 spans 15 amino acids. The germline V gene has CDR1 KGHSH and CDR2 LQKENI.